Below, 16 T cell receptor beta chains from the same sample are listed, as sequenced in a study of blood T cell repertoires in COVID-19. The data were produced by immunoSEQ multiplex PCR, yet TCRdb's version contains in-frame clones alone and is incomplete. The data hold a few hundred thousand clones, with about 91% observed a single time. Material: peripheral blood. These TCRs come from a person between 18 and 35 years old with COVID-19, enrolled during active disease.

The chain joins TRBV19 to TRBJ2-2; 8 bases are shared with TRBD1. Per germline, CDR1 LNHDA and CDR2 SQIVND (reference sequence). Trimming at V came to 2 bases and at J to 6 bases, leaving 11 bases not matched to a gene. CDR3 length equals 17 residues. The DNA of the CDR3 is TGTGCCAGTAGTATAACCGTGGGACAGGCAAACGCCGGGGAGCTGTTTTTT. The encoded protein is CASSITVGQANAGELFF.

The chain combines TRBV3-1 (or the pseudogene TRBV3-2) with TRBJ1-1, with a weak D call TRBD1 (6 bases). Germline V gene data show CDR1 as LGHDT and CDR2 as YNNKEL (reference sequence). V lost 4 bases and J 3 bases, leaving 18 bases between the germline ends. The CDR3 covers 16 residues. The DNA of the CDR3 is TGTGCCAGCAGCCCCTCGGGAGGGGGGAAGGACACTGAAGCTTTCTTT. Its protein product is CASSPSGGGKDTEAFF.

This sequence joins TRBV4-2 and TRBJ2-1; TRBD2 is a possible D gene (5 bases). The CDR3 is made up of 14 amino acids. Germline CDR1 is LGHNA and CDR2 is YNFKEQ. The V gene lost 4 bases and the J gene lost 6 bases, with 13 bases spanning the gap. The CDR3 here is CASSPRAGVNEQFF. The CDR3 DNA follows: TGTGCCAGCAGCCCCAGAGCCGGGGTCAATGAGCAGTTCTTC.

This rearrangement joins TRBV25-1 to TRBJ2-3, with 7 positions matching TRBD2. The CDR3 is made up of 15 amino acids. The trim removed 7 bases at V and 1 base at J, leaving 8 bases unmatched. Germline V gives CDR1 MGHDK, CDR2 SYGVNS. The CDR3: CASTFREGGTDTQYF. DNA of the CDR3: TGTGCCAGCACCTTCAGGGAGGGCGGCACAGATACGCAGTATTTT. The full variable domain, with the rest looked up from reference TRBV25-1 and TRBJ2-3, is EADIYQTPRYLVIGTGKKITLECSQTMGHDKMYWYQQDPGMELHLIHYSYGVNSTEKGDLSSESTVSRIRTEHFPLTLESARPSHTSQYLCASTFREGGTDTQYFGPGTRLTVL.

The CDR3 here is CASSQTGSTSGELFF. CDR3 nucleotides: TGTGCCAGCAGCCAAACAGGGTCAACGTCCGGGGAGCTGTTTTTT. The chain employs TRBV3-1 (or the pseudogene TRBV3-2) and TRBJ2-2; perhaps TRBD1 as D (6 bases). The CDR3 has 15 amino acids. The germline V gene has CDR1 LGHDT and CDR2 YNNKEL (reference sequence). Trimming took 2 bases from V and 6 from J, leaving 13 bases between them.

As concerns this clone: The identical CDR3 is also encoded by other nucleotide sequences in the sample. The chain is built from TRBV2 and TRBJ2-7, with D unclear. The V gene's germline CDR1 is SNHLY and CDR2 FYNNEI. The V end was cut by 2 bases, the J end by 5 bases, with 7 bases between. The CDR3 runs to 12 residues. The CDR3 DNA sequence: TGTGCCAGCAGTGAAAGCCGTGACGAGCAGTACTTC. This sequence encodes CASSESRDEQYF.

This chain joins TRBV4-1 and TRBJ1-1; no firm D call. The germline gives CDR1 MGHRA, CDR2 YSYEKL. The CDR3 covers 13 residues. V was trimmed by 4 bases and J by 0 bases, leaving 6 bases between them. For the CDR3, the DNA is TGCGCCAGCAGCCTGAACATGAACACTGAAGCTTTCTTT. Protein product: CASSLNMNTEAFF.

The V gene is TRBV4-2, the J gene TRBJ2-3, with D perhaps TRBD2 (5 bases). CDR1 is LGHNA and CDR2 is YNFKEQ in the germline V gene. The length of the CDR3 is 18 residues. V lost 0 bases and J 0 bases, leaving 16 bases between the germline ends. The CDR3 sequence is CASSQEYKRRPSTDTQYF. The DNA of the CDR3 is TGTGCCAGCAGCCAAGAATACAAGCGGAGACCTAGCACAGATACGCAGTATTTT.

This chain connects TRBV9 to TRBJ2-1, with D perhaps matching TRBD2 (5 bases). Trimming pared 4 bases from V and 6 bases from J, leaving 14 bases between. This CDR3 comprises 14 residues. Germline values: CDR1 SGDLS, CDR2 YYNGEE. The DNA for the CDR3 is TGTGCCAGCAGCACTAGGCACGGGGTCAATGAGCAGTTCTTC. This codes for CASSTRHGVNEQFF.

This sequence joins TRBV7-9 and TRBJ2-1; the D gene is possibly TRBD2 (6 bases). In germline, CDR1 is SEHNR, CDR2 FQNEAQ (reference sequence). This CDR3 spans 14 amino acids. Trimming cost V 1 base and J 8 bases, with 12 bases left between them. CDR3 nucleotides: TGTGCCAGCAGCTTAGAGGAGGGAACGCATGAGCAGTTCTTC. Its protein is CASSLEEGTHEQFF.

The chain couples TRBV4-1 to TRBJ1-2; a weak D match, TRBD1 (5 bases). With 1 base removed from V and 3 bases from J, the gap between germline ends came to 9 bases. Per the germline V gene, CDR1 is MGHRA and CDR2 is YSYEKL. The CDR3 sequence is 14 residues long. The chain's CDR3 is CASSQVDSDYGYTF. CDR3 nucleotide sequence: TGCGCCAGCAGCCAAGTTGACAGCGACTATGGCTACACCTTC.

V usage is TRBV5-4 and J usage is TRBJ2-1; 8 positions agree with TRBD2. Germline V CDR1 and CDR2: SGHNT, YYREEE (reference sequence). The CDR3 sequence is 14 residues long. After removal of 5 bases from V and 4 bases from J, the junction contained 5 bases not matched to a gene. As DNA, the CDR3 is TGTGCCAGCAGGTCGGGGGGGGAGTACAATGAGCAGTTCTTC. This gives the protein CASRSGGEYNEQFF.

This clone was recorded only once. The V and J genes are TRBV28 and TRBJ2-3; TRBD2 matches at 9 bases. Germline V gene sequence: CDR1 MDHEN, CDR2 SYDVKM. The CDR3 loop spans 19 amino acids. J lost 3 bases, V lost 1 base, and 14 bases had no gene match. CDR3 region: CASSLSWGLAGISTDTQYF. DNA for the CDR3: TGTGCCAGCAGTTTATCGTGGGGCCTAGCGGGAATCTCGACAGATACGCAGTATTTT. Using reference TRBV28 and TRBJ2-3 for the parts outside the CDR3, the full variable domain is DVKVTQSSRYLVKRTGEKVFLECVQDMDHENMFWYRQDPGLGLRLIYFSYDVKMKEKGDIPEGYSVSREKKERFSLILESASTNQTSMYLCASSLSWGLAGISTDTQYFGPGTRLTVL.

This chain connects TRBV5-1 to TRBJ2-7, with TRBD1 as a possible D gene (6 bases). The germline gives CDR1 SGHRS, CDR2 YFSETQ. V dropped 2 bases and J dropped 2 bases, with 8 bases sitting between them. This CDR3 has 13 amino acids. CDR3: CASSFTGTYEQYF. In DNA, the CDR3 is TGCGCCAGCAGCTTTACAGGGACCTACGAGCAGTACTTC.

The chain has TRBV27 and TRBJ1-1; tentative D call: TRBD1 (6 bases). Trimming removed 6 bases from V and 0 bases from J, with 11 bases in between. The CDR3 consists of 14 residues. The germline V gene encodes CDR1 MNHEY and CDR2 SMNVEV (reference sequence). In DNA form, the CDR3 reads TGTGCCAGCAGGGCTACAGGGATGAACACTGAAGCTTTCTTT. Its protein is CASRATGMNTEAFF.

The chain links TRBV9 to TRBJ2-3, with D possibly matching TRBD2 (6 bases). Trimming pared 0 bases from V and 4 bases from J, leaving 6 bases between. Germline V gene lookup returns CDR1 SGDLS and CDR2 YYNGEE. This CDR3 has 13 residues. The DNA for the CDR3 is TGTGCCAGCAGCGTAGCGGGAGCAGATACGCAGTATTTT. Translating it yields CASSVAGADTQYF.